This entry lists 8 T cell receptor beta chains sequenced from one sample in a study of read filtering for tumor transcriptome and immune sequencing. The library was built from about 400 ng RNA with molecular barcoded adaptors for alpha/delta and beta/gamma chains. One entry per CDR3 protein results from TCRdb running MiXCR on the reads. This sample has around 140,000 distinct CDR3 sequences; approximately 13% occur once, and the top ten carry approximately 8%. Sequences were obtained from a population of CD138-negative cells sorted from bone marrow. These receptor sequences come from a donor at least 40 years old with multiple myeloma.

There are many counts of this clonotype. At one end, the junction sequence differs from germline, possibly due to a read error. The chain recombines TRBV7-3 with TRBJ1-1, with a tentative D call TRBD1 (5 bases). CDR3 length: 16 amino acids. The germline V gene has CDR1 SGHTA and CDR2 FQGTGA. The CDR3, as DNA: TGTGCCAGCAGCGCGGGAACCGGGACCCCCCGGACTGTAGCTTTCTTT. Protein product: CASSAGTGTPRTVAFF.

This clonotype was seen ten or more times. The chain combines TRBV20-1 with TRBJ2-1, with D perhaps TRBD1 or TRBD2 (5 bases each). The CDR3 is 11 amino acids. Trimming removed 6 bases at V and 9 bases at J, with 12 bases between. Germline V lookup: CDR1 DFQATT, CDR2 SNEGSKA (reference sequence). Written as DNA, the CDR3 is TGCAGTGCGACCAGGGAGCTTGAGCAGTTCTTC. Translated, it gives CSATRELEQFF.

At least ten counts were recorded for this clonotype. The V and J genes are TRBV5-1 and TRBJ2-2, with 13 bases identical to TRBD2. Germline CDR1 is SGHRS and CDR2 is YFSETQ. This CDR3 has 18 amino acids. V lost 3 bases, J lost 0 bases, and 5 bases stayed unmatched. This CDR3 reads CASSSRTSGSANTGELFF. The CDR3 bases are TGCGCCAGCAGCTCCAGGACTAGCGGGAGTGCGAACACCGGGGAGCTGTTTTTT.

The J gene is TRBJ2-7, the V gene TRBV5-1, with D tentatively TRBD2 (5 bases). V was shortened by 7 bases and J by 2 bases, with 22 bases between the two germline ends. The CDR3 is 16 residues long. Per germline, CDR1 SGHRS and CDR2 YFSETQ. CDR3 DNA sequence: TGCGCCAGCTCAGTAACGGGGTTCGGAACTCCCTACGAGCAGTACTTC. Protein product: CASSVTGFGTPYEQYF. Full variable domain (remainder filled in from reference TRBV5-1 and TRBJ2-7): KAGVTQTPRYLIKTRGQQVTLSCSPISGHRSVSWYQQTPGQGLQFLFEYFSETQRNKGNFPGRFSGRQFSNSRSEMNVSTLELGDSALYLCASSVTGFGTPYEQYFGPGTRLTVT.

The J gene is TRBJ2-1, the V gene TRBV20-1, with 13 bases that match TRBD2. Germline CDR1 is DFQATT and CDR2 is SNEGSKA (reference sequence). The CDR3 contains 19 residues. With 1 base clipped from V and 0 bases from J, the junction kept 9 bases outside the gene matches. Written as DNA, the CDR3 is TGCAGTGCTAGAGCCCCGGGACTAGCGGGACCCTTCTCCTACAATGAGCAGTTCTTC. Its protein is CSARAPGLAGPFSYNEQFF.

This clonotype was counted many times. CDR3 sequence (DNA): TGTGCCAGCAGCTCGGACAGGGAAAGTCGTCAGCCCCAGCATTTT. It translates to CASSSDRESRQPQHF. V and J are TRBV7-3 and TRBJ1-5, with 8 bases fitting TRBD1. This CDR3 is 15 amino acids long. Germline assignment: CDR1 SGHTA and CDR2 FQGTGA. The junction had 8 bases not matched to a gene; V was cut back by 4 bases and J by 6 bases.

CDR3: CSVEDRGRGVHEQYF. For the CDR3, the DNA is TGCAGCGTTGAAGATCGGGGACGGGGGGTCCACGAGCAGTACTTC. The J gene is TRBJ2-7, the V gene TRBV29-1, with TRBD2 matching over 7 bases. The CDR3 totals 15 residues. Germline trimming cut 0 bases from V and 5 bases from J; bases unmatched to any gene: 10. Germline V gene data show CDR1 as SQVTM and CDR2 as ANQGSEA.

A note on this clonotype: This could be a read error, since a much larger clone is one nucleotide away. The chain recombines TRBV11-2 with TRBJ2-2; D remains unclear. CDR1 and CDR2 (germline): SGHAT, FQNNGV. This CDR3 has 14 residues. The germline V and J ends were trimmed by 0 bases and 5 bases, with 7 bases remaining between them. The CDR3 loop is CASSLEVLTGELFF. In DNA form, the CDR3 reads TGTGCCAGCAGCTTAGAAGTCCTGACCGGGGAGCTGTTTTTT. Drawing the rest from reference TRBV11-2 and TRBJ2-2, the complete variable domain is EAGVAQSPRYKIIEKRQSVAFWCNPISGHATLYWYQQILGQGPKLLIQFQNNGVVDDSQLPKDRFSAERLKGVDSTLKIQPAKLEDSAVYLCASSLEVLTGELFFGEGSRLTVL.